The 25 T cell receptor beta chains presented below share a single source sample, sequenced in a study of molecular identifiers for immune sequencing clone quantification. Via MiXCR, TCRdb re-called the PCR reads, giving one row per CDR3 protein. The table includes around 480,000 distinct CDR3 sequences, about 20% detected once. Sequencing used naive CD8+ T cells from blood, with Jurkat cell RNA spiked in. Subset described: FACS-sorted CD8+CD4-CCR7+CD45RA+ naive T cells. Receptors originate from a human donor in good health. Some libraries in this study had Jurkat cell RNA spiked in.

This clonotype was seen repeatedly, ten times or more. The chain links TRBV6-5 to TRBJ2-5; D is uncertain. The CDR3 extends over 12 amino acids. Germline CDR1 MNHEY, CDR2 SVGAGI. Trimming removed 5 bases at V and 9 bases at J, with 13 bases between. CDR3 sequence reads: CASSALSGPQYF. DNA for the CDR3: TGTGCCAGCAGTGCATTATCGGGCCCCCAGTACTTC.

This clonotype was recorded at least ten times. The V and J genes are TRBV5-4 and TRBJ2-3; TRBD2 aligns across 7 bases. The length of the CDR3 is 18 residues. Trimming at V came to 4 bases and at J to 1 base, leaving 15 bases not matched to a gene. Per the germline V gene, CDR1 is SGHNT and CDR2 is YYREEE (reference sequence). The CDR3 region has the DNA TGTGCCAGCAGCCTAAGTACCCCTAGCGGCACCCGCACAGATACGCAGTATTTT. Translated: CASSLSTPSGTRTDTQYF.

This sequence joins TRBV4-3 and TRBJ1-2; 8 bases are shared with TRBD1. The CDR3 extends over 17 amino acids. Germline V CDR1 and CDR2: LGHNA, YSLEER. Trimming took 4 bases from V and 2 from J; bases not matched to a gene: 12. CDR3 protein: CASSPSRQGFGNYGYTF. CDR3 DNA: TGCGCCAGCAGCCCATCGAGACAGGGGTTTGGGAACTATGGCTACACCTTC.

V gene TRBV19 combines with J gene TRBJ1-3; D is uncertain. V lost 4 bases, J lost 3 bases, and 10 bases lay in between. Germline CDR1 and CDR2: LNHDA and SQIVND (reference sequence). CDR3 size: 14 residues. The CDR3 loop is CASSTNSIGNTIYF. The CDR3 nucleotides are TGTGCCAGTAGTACAAATTCGATTGGAAACACCATATATTTT.

This clonotype was counted ten times or more. The CDR3 region is CASLGVQETQYF. The DNA of the CDR3 is TGTGCCAGCCTCGGGGTCCAAGAGACCCAGTACTTC. The chain links TRBV7-9 to TRBJ2-5; D possibly corresponds to TRBD2 (5 bases). CDR1 and CDR2 from the germline V gene are SEHNR and FQNEAQ (reference sequence). The CDR3 extends over 12 amino acids. The V end lost 8 bases, the J end lost 1 base, and 8 bases lay between the germline ends.

In this sample, this clonotype turned up many times. The rearrangement joins TRBV9 to TRBJ2-5, with D tentatively TRBD1 (6 bases). This CDR3 has 15 residues. Between the trimmed V and J ends, which lost 0 bases and 5 bases, there was a span of 14 bases. Germline V CDR1 and CDR2: SGDLS, YYNGEE. The CDR3 DNA follows: TGTGCCAGCAGCGTAGGGGGACACTCTCCGGAGACCCAGTACTTC. The encoded protein is CASSVGGHSPETQYF.

As concerns this clonotype: A read error may explain this, as a much larger clone is one base away. Since no conserved phenylalanine or tryptophan closes the CDR3, a read error is the likely cause. V is TRBV7-6 and J is TRBJ2-7; D is perhaps TRBD2 (5 bases). V was pared by 5 bases and J by 7 bases, with 18 bases between. In germline, CDR1 is SGHVS, CDR2 FNYEAQ. The CDR3 sequence is 14 residues long. CDR3 region: CASSPAEKRREQYL. The CDR3 nucleotides read TGTGCCAGCAGCCCGGCGGAAAAGAGGAGGGAGCAGTACCTC.

This chain connects TRBV30 to TRBJ1-5; 9 positions agree with TRBD1. This CDR3 region has 16 residues. Looked up from germline, CDR1 is GTSNPN and CDR2 is SVGIG (reference sequence). Trimming cost V 2 bases and J 5 bases; bases outside gene matches: 10. DNA of the CDR3: TGTGCCTGGAGTCTACCCGGGGACAGGGACTATCAGCCCCAGCATTTT. This codes for CAWSLPGDRDYQPQHF.

The chain recombines TRBV9 with TRBJ2-3; a weak D match, TRBD2 (5 bases). There are 14 residues in the CDR3. Germline loops: CDR1 SGDLS, CDR2 YYNGEE. V was cut by 3 bases and J by 2 bases, with 10 bases left in between. Here the CDR3 reads CASSAAEPTDTQYF. The CDR3 nucleotides read TGTGCCAGCAGCGCAGCGGAACCCACAGATACGCAGTATTTT. Filled out from reference TRBV9 and TRBJ2-3, the complete variable domain reads DSGVTQTPKHLITATGQRVTLRCSPRSGDLSVYWYQQSLDQGLQFLIQYYNGEERAKGNILERFSAQQFPDLHSELNLSSLELGDSALYFCASSAAEPTDTQYFGPGTRLTVL.

As for this clonotype: A much bigger clone sits one base away, suggesting this may be a read error. The J gene is TRBJ1-6, the V gene TRBV19; D call uncertain. CDR1 is LNHDA, CDR2 SQIVND, per germline (reference sequence). There are 16 residues in the CDR3. CDR3: CASNWNAAAYNPPLHF. The DNA for the CDR3 is TGTGCCAGTAACTGGAATGCCGCCGCCTATAATCCACCCCTCCACTTT.

This clonotype came up a few times. The CDR3 protein is CASSGTGEYGYTF. Here the CDR3 DNA reads TGTGCCAGCAGCGGGACAGGGGAATATGGCTACACCTTC. The chain recombines TRBV2 with TRBJ1-2; TRBD1 matches at 10 bases. The CDR3 loop spans 13 amino acids. CDR1 is SNHLY and CDR2 is FYNNEI in the germline V gene. V lost 6 bases, J lost 5 bases, and 3 bases stayed unmatched.

Remarks on this clonotype: A much larger clone lies one base from this, so it may be a read error. The chain recombines TRBV28 with TRBJ1-3; D ambiguous. This CDR3 is 15 amino acids long. Germline V gene sequence: CDR1 MDHEN, CDR2 SYDVKM. The CDR3 coding sequence is TGTGCCAGCAGAGAGATAGGGTACTCTGGAGACACCATATATTTT. Its translation is CASREIGYSGDTIYF.

This clonotype was counted a few times. This chain connects TRBV19 to TRBJ2-7; perhaps TRBD2 as D (6 bases). Per the germline V gene, CDR1 is LNHDA and CDR2 is SQIVND (reference sequence). V shed 4 bases and J shed 0 bases, with 13 bases lying between them. The CDR3 runs to 15 residues. DNA of the CDR3: TGTGCCAGTAGTAAGACGGGGGAGCACTCCTACGAGCAGTACTTC. This encodes CASSKTGEHSYEQYF.

This chain joins TRBV12-3 or TRBV12-4 and TRBJ1-4; the D gene is possibly TRBD1 (5 bases). The CDR3 runs 18 residues. V lost 0 bases and J lost 7, with 21 bases in between. The CDR3 sequence: CASSLASPGRGYREKLFF. As DNA, the CDR3 is TGTGCCAGCAGTTTAGCGAGCCCTGGGAGGGGTTATCGTGAAAAACTGTTTTTT.

The rearrangement uses TRBV4-1 and TRBJ2-2; 10 bases line up with TRBD1. This CDR3 spans 16 amino acids. The J segment lost 3 bases and the V segment lost 2 bases, leaving 3 bases of the junction unmatched. From germline, CDR1 is MGHRA and CDR2 YSYEKL. CDR3 DNA sequence: TGCGCCAGCAGCCAACGGACAGGGGGGTACACCGGGGAGCTGTTTTTT. Its translation: CASSQRTGGYTGELFF.

Comments on this clonotype: This may stem from a read error, because a much larger clone lies one nucleotide away. The chain employs TRBV21-1 and TRBJ1-4. TRBV21-1 is a pseudogene segment. The CDR3 totals 17 residues. CDR3 protein: CASSTVTPFTTNEKPFF. CDR3 DNA: TGTGCCAGCAGCACTGTTACTCCGTTTACAACTAATGAAAAACCGTTTTTT.

The gene calls are TRBV12-3 or TRBV12-4 and TRBJ1-2; D gene unclear. Trimming removed 1 base at V and 6 bases at J, with 9 bases between. There are 13 residues in the CDR3. The CDR3, as DNA: TGTGCCAGCAGTTTAGGGGGTACCAATGGCTACACCTTC. Protein product: CASSLGGTNGYTF.

In this sample, this clonotype turned up a few times. V gene TRBV24-1 combines with J gene TRBJ2-1; D is possibly TRBD2 (6 bases). Germline V CDR1 and CDR2: KGHDR, SFDVKD. This CDR3 spans 13 amino acids. Trimming left V 4 bases short and J 10 bases short, with 13 bases between. CDR3 DNA: TGTGCCACCAGTGAGGGGACTCCTAACGAGCAGTTCTTC. Residues: CATSEGTPNEQFF.

This clonotype was seen at least ten times. The chain couples TRBV27 to TRBJ2-7, with 7 bases matching TRBD1. Trimming at V came to 5 bases and at J to 2 bases, leaving 6 bases not matched to a gene. Looked up from germline, CDR1 is MNHEY and CDR2 is SMNVEV (reference sequence). The CDR3 runs 14 residues. The DNA for the CDR3 is TGTGCCAGCAGTACAATCGGACAGGCCTACGAGCAGTACTTC. This sequence encodes CASSTIGQAYEQYF.

The rearrangement links TRBV14 to TRBJ1-2; no clear D. The CDR3 has 13 amino acids. Germline CDR1 is SGHDN and CDR2 is FVKESK. Trimming stripped 1 base from V and 8 bases from J, with 11 bases between. The CDR3, as DNA: TGTGCCAGCAGCCAAGTCTCCGGGTACGGCTACACCTTC. Protein sequence: CASSQVSGYGYTF.

The gene calls are TRBV23-1 and TRBJ1-1; D unclear. TRBV23-1 qualifies as an ORF whose function is uncertain. V was pared by 2 bases and J by 5 bases, with 18 bases between. The CDR3 sequence is 16 residues long. The CDR3 spells CASSQPTRQAGTEAFF. CDR3 DNA: TGCGCCAGCAGTCAACCAACGAGGCAGGCGGGGACTGAAGCTTTCTTT.

This clonotype was observed many times. This sequence joins TRBV5-6 and TRBJ1-5, with D perhaps TRBD1 (6 bases). The CDR3 runs to 14 residues. The germline CDR1 and CDR2 sequences are SGHDT and YYEEEE. V lost 2 bases and J lost 3, with 9 bases in between. DNA of the CDR3: TGTGCCAGCAGCTTTCGACAGGCCAATCAGCCCCAGCATTTT. Its translation is CASSFRQANQPQHF.

The chain has TRBV27 and TRBJ2-3; D is unclear. The CDR3 has 13 amino acids. Germline V lookup: CDR1 MNHEY, CDR2 SMNVEV (reference sequence). V gave up 0 bases and J gave up 5 bases, with 6 bases separating them. The CDR3 protein is CASSLSDIDTQYF. CDR3 in DNA: TGTGCCAGCAGTTTATCAGACATAGATACGCAGTATTTT.

Many counts were recorded for this clonotype. The V gene is TRBV7-3, the J gene TRBJ1-4; 9 bases line up with TRBD1. The CDR3 runs to 14 residues. The junction had 4 bases not matched to a gene; V was cut back by 5 bases and J by 6 bases. The germline V gene encodes CDR1 SGHTA and CDR2 FQGTGA. The CDR3 spells CASSPGQGDEKLFF. As DNA, the CDR3 is TGTGCCAGCAGCCCGGGACAGGGAGATGAAAAACTGTTTTTT.

Ten or more counts support this clonotype. The chain uses TRBV7-3 and TRBJ2-1; the match to TRBD2 covers 7 bases. CDR3 length: 17 amino acids. Germline V gene sequence: CDR1 SGHTA, CDR2 FQGTGA. V lost 5 bases to trimming and J lost 4 bases; unmatched junction nucleotides: 14. CDR3 sequence reads: CASSPTVGGIAYNEQFF. The CDR3 nucleotides read TGTGCCAGCAGCCCCACGGTCGGGGGGATAGCGTACAATGAGCAGTTCTTC.